The clone carrying this T cell receptor (beta chain) was seen a few times. The antigen remains unidentified. Individual cDNA molecules were tagged with unique molecular identifiers. TCRdb reanalysed the 5' RACE reads using MiXCR and keeps one entry per CDR3 protein. The table includes tens of thousands of distinct CDR3 sequences, roughly 14% detected once. This record belongs to a study of early T cells in non-severe SARS-CoV-2 infection. Across the whole study: Bulk RNA from unsorted whole blood was sequenced; chains were unpaired.

Findings and caveats of the study: VDJdb matching skewed toward anti-spike CD8 responses, missing private and CD4 specificities.

The ends were cut back, 4 bases at V and 5 bases at J, with 18 bases in the middle. This CDR3 has 15 residues. Germline CDR1 reads SEHNR; CDR2 reads FQNEAQ (reference sequence). This chain links TRBV7-9 with TRBJ2-7, with D perhaps matching TRBD1 or TRBD2 (6 bases each). This sequence was found in an adult who was a healthcare worker with PCR-confirmed SARS-CoV-2 infection or an uninfected control (not recorded which). Material: whole blood, obtained at baseline. The CDR3 spells CASSSPRGVGDEQYF. The CDR3 coding sequence is TGTGCCAGCAGCTCCCCGAGGGGGGTGGGCGACGAGCAGTACTTC.